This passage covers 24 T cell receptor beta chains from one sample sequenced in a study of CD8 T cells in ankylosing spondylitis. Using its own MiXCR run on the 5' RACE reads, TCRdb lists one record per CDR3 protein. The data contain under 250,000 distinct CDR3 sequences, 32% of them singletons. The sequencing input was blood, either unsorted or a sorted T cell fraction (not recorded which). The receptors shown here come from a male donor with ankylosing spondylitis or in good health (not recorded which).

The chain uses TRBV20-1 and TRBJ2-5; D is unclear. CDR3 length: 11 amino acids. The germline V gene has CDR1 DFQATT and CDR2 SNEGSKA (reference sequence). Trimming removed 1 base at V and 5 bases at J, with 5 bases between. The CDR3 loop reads CSARVVETQYF. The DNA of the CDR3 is TGCAGTGCTAGAGTAGTGGAGACCCAGTACTTC.

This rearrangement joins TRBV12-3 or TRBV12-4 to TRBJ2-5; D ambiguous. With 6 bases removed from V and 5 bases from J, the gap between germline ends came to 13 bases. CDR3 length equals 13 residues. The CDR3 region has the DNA TGTGCCAGCAGCCCTCCCCCTATGGAGACCCAGTACTTC. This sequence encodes CASSPPPMETQYF.

CDR3 bases: TGCAGTGCTAGATCTCCCAGGGGTACCGGGGAGCTGTTTTTT. Its protein product is CSARSPRGTGELFF. The genes are TRBV20-1 and TRBJ2-2, with a possible D match to TRBD1 (6 bases). Between the trimmed V and J ends, which lost 2 bases and 5 bases, there was a span of 12 bases. The CDR3 has 14 amino acids. Germline CDR1 reads DFQATT; CDR2 reads SNEGSKA (reference sequence).

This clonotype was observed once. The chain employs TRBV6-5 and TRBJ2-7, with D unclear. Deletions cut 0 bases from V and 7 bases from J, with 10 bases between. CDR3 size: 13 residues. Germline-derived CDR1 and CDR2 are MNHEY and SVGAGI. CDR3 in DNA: TGTGCCAGCAGTTACTCGCGGCATACGGAGCAGTACTTC. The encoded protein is CASSYSRHTEQYF.

The CDR3 region is CASSQTLLGPQETQYF. CDR3 nucleotides: TGTGCCAGCAGCCAAACCCTACTAGGCCCCCAAGAGACCCAGTACTTC. V is TRBV4-2 and J is TRBJ2-5, with D maybe TRBD2 (5 bases). Trimming took off 2 bases at V and 1 base at J, with 14 bases between the two ends. The CDR3 runs to 16 residues. CDR1 and CDR2 from the germline V gene are LGHNA and YNFKEQ.

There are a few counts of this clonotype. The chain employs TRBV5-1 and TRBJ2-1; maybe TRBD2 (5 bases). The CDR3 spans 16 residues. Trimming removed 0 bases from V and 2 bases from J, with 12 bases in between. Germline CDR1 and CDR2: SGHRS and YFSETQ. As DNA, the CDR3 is TGCGCCAGCAGCTTGGCGGGTAGGGAGCCCTACAATGAGCAGTTCTTC. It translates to CASSLAGREPYNEQFF.

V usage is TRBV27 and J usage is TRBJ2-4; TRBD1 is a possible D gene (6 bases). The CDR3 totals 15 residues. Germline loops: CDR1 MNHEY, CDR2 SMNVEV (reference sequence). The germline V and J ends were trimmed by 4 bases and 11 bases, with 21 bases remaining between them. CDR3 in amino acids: CASSSSSQQGDLQYF. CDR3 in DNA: TGTGCCAGCAGTTCCAGCTCCCAACAGGGAGACCTTCAGTACTTC.

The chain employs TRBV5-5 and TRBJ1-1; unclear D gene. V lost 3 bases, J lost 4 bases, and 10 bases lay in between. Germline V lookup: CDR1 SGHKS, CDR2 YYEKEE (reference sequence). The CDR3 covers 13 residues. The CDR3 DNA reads TGTGCCAGCAGCTGGGGTAGCGGCACTGAAGCTTTCTTT. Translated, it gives CASSWGSGTEAFF.

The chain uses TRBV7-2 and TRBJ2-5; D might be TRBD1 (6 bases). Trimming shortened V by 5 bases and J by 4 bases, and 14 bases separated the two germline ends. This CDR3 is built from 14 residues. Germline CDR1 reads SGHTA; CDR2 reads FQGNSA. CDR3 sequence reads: CASSQQGGRETQYF. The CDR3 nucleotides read TGTGCCAGCAGCCAACAGGGCGGACGAGAGACCCAGTACTTC. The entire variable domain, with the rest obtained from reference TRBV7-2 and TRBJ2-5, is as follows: GAGVSQSPSNKVTEKGKDVELRCDPISGHTALYWYRQSLGQGLEFLIYFQGNSAPDKSGLPSDRFSAERTGGSVSTLTIQRTQQEDSAVYLCASSQQGGRETQYFGPGTRLLVL.

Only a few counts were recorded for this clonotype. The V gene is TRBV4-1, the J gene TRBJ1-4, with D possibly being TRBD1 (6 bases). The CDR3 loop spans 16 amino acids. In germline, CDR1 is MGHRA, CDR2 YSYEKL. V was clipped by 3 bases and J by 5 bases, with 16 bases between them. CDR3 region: CASSHRQAPPNEKLFF. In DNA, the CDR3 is TGCGCCAGCAGCCACCGACAGGCCCCACCAAATGAAAAACTGTTTTTT.

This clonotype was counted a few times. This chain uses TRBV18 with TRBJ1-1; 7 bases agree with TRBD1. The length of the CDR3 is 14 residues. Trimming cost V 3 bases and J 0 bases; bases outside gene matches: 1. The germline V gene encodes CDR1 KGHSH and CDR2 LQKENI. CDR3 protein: CASSPGQLNTEAFF. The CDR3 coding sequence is TGTGCCAGCTCACCGGGACAGTTGAACACTGAAGCTTTCTTT.

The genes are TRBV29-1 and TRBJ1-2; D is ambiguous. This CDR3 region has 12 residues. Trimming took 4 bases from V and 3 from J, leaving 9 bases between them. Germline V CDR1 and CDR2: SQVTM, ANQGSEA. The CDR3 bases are TGCAGCGTTGGTGACTGGGACTATGGCTACACCTTC. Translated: CSVGDWDYGYTF.

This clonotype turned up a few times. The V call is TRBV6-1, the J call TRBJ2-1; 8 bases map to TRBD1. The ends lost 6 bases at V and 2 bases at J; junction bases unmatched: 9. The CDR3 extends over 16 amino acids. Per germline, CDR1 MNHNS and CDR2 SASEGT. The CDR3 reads CASRKATGEPYNEQFF. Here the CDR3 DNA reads TGTGCCAGCAGAAAAGCGACAGGGGAACCCTACAATGAGCAGTTCTTC.

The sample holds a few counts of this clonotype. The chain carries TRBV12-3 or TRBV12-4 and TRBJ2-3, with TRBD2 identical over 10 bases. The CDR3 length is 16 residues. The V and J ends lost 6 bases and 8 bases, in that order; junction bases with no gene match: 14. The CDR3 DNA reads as TGTGCCAGCAGCCCCTCCGGGACTAGCGCAGGGGGTACGCAGTATTTT. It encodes CASSPSGTSAGGTQYF.

The CDR3 DNA reads as TGCAGCGCCGCAGGGGCGGGGTCGGGGGGCTACACCTTC. This encodes CSAAGAGSGGYTF. The chain recombines TRBV29-1 with TRBJ1-2, with a weak D call TRBD1 (6 bases). Per germline, CDR1 SQVTM and CDR2 ANQGSEA. The V and J ends lost 7 bases and 8 bases respectively, with 20 bases between them. The CDR3 spans 13 residues.

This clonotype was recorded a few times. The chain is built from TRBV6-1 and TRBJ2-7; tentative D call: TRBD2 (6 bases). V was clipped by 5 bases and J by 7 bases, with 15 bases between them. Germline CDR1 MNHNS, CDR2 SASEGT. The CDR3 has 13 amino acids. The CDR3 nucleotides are TGTGCCAGCAGTCCGGGGGTCCTTAGAGAGCAGTACTTC. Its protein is CASSPGVLREQYF.

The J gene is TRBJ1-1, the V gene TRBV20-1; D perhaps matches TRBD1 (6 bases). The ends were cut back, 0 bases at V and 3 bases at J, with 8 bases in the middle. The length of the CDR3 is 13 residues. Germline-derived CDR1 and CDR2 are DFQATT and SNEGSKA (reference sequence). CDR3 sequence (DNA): TGCAGTGCTAGAGATCGACAGGACACTGAAGCTTTCTTT. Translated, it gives CSARDRQDTEAFF.

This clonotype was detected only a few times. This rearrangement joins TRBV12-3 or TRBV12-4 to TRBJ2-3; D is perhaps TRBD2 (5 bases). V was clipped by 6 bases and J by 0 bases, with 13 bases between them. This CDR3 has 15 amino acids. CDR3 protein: CASSYGIPSTDTQYF. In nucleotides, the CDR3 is TGTGCCAGCAGCTACGGGATCCCTAGCACAGATACGCAGTATTTT.

In DNA form, the CDR3 reads TGCGCCAGCAGCGCCTTAGGGCATGAGCAGTTCTTC. This sequence encodes CASSALGHEQFF. The chain joins TRBV5-1 to TRBJ2-1; the D is unclear. CDR1 is SGHRS, CDR2 YFSETQ, per germline. CDR3 length: 12 residues. V lost 4 bases, J lost 8 bases, and 10 bases lay in between.

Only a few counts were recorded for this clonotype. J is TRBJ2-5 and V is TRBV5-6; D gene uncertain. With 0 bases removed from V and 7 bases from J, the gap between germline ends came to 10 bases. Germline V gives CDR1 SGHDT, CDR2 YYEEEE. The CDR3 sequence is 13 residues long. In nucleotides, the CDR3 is TGTGCCAGCAGCTTGGTACCAAAGGGGACCCAGTACTTC. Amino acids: CASSLVPKGTQYF.

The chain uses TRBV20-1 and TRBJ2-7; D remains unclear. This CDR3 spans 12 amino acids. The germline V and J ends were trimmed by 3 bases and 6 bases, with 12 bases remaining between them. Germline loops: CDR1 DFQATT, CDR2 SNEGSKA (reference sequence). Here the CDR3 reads CSASASGAEQYF. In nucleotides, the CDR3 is TGCAGTGCTAGCGCATCGGGCGCCGAGCAGTACTTC.

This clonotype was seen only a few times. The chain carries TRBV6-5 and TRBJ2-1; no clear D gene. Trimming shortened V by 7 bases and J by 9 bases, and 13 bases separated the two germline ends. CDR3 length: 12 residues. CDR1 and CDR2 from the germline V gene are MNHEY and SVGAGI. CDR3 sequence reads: CASTRKSGEQFF. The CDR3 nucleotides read TGTGCCAGCACCAGAAAATCGGGTGAGCAGTTCTTC.

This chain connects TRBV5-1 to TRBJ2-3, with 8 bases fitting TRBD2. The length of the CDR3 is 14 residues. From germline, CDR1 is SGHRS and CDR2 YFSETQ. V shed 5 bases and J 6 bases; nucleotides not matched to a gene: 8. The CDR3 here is CASRPAGVVDTQYF. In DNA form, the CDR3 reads TGCGCCAGCAGGCCAGCGGGGGTGGTGGATACGCAGTATTTT. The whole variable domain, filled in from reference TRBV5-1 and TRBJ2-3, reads KAGVTQTPRYLIKTRGQQVTLSCSPISGHRSVSWYQQTPGQGLQFLFEYFSETQRNKGNFPGRFSGRQFSNSRSEMNVSTLELGDSALYLCASRPAGVVDTQYFGPGTRLTVL.

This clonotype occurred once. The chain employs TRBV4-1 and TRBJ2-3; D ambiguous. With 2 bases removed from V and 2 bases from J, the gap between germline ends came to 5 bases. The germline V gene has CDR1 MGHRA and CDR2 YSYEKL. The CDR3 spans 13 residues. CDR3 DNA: TGCGCCAGCAGCCAATCTCCCACAGATACGCAGTATTTT. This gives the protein CASSQSPTDTQYF.